The entry below describes one T cell receptor beta chain. This CDR3 is also generated by other DNA sequences in the sample. The record originates from a study of cytomegalovirus exposure and HLA in healthy donors. The PCR made use of 60 Vbeta and 13 Jbeta primers. The assay was immunoSEQ multiplex PCR, and TCRdb's table has in-frame clones only and misses some. The sample includes 110,000 to 150,000 clones. The TCR originated in a woman aged 18-29 years in good health and CMV-seronegative. Sample: PBMCs.

The CDR3 DNA sequence: TGTGCCAGCAGCCCAGGCGGGGTATGGACTGGAAACACCATATATTTT. This translates into CASSPGGVWTGNTIYF. The V call is TRBV4-2, the J call TRBJ1-3; D remains ambiguous. The V gene lost 4 bases and the J gene lost 2 bases, with 15 bases spanning the gap. This CDR3 has 16 residues. Germline lookup yields CDR1 LGHNA and CDR2 YNFKEQ.